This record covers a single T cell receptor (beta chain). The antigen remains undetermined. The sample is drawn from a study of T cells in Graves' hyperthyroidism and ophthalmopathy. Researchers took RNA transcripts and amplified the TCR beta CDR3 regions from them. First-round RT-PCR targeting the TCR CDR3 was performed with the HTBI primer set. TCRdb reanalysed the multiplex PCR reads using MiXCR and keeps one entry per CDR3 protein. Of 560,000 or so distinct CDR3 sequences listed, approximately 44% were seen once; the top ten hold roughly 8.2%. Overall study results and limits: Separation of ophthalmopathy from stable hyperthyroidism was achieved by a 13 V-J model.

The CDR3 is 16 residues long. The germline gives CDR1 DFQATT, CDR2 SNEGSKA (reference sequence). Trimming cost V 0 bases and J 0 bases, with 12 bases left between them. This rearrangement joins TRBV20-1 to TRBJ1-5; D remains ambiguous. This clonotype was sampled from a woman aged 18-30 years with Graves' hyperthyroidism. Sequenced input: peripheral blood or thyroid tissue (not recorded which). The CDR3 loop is CSARDRTAVSNQPQHF. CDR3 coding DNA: TGCAGTGCTAGAGACAGGACCGCCGTTAGCAATCAGCCCCAGCATTTT.